This T cell receptor beta chain was identified during a study of T-cell reconstitution after alpha-beta-depleted transplantation in children. Preparation of the TCRbeta library used unique molecular identifiers. One entry per CDR3 protein, called by TCRdb with MiXCR from the PCR reads. Of 500,000 to 750,000 distinct CDR3 sequences detected, 27% appear once; the ten largest clones hold 30% to 40%. From germline, CDR1 is DFQATT and CDR2 SNEGSKA (reference sequence). Trimming removed 1 base from V and 3 bases from J, with 22 bases in between. The length of the CDR3 is 17 residues. This TCR came from a boy under two years old with Wiskott-Aldrich syndrome, due to receive a stem cell transplant. The rearrangement joins TRBV20-1 to TRBJ2-7; D may be TRBD1 or TRBD2 (5 bases each). This specimen was PBMCs, taken before TCRalphabeta/CD19-depleted stem cell transplant. The CDR3 sequence: CSARVMGRTSLSYEQYF. Here the CDR3 DNA reads TGCAGTGCTAGAGTGATGGGACGGACTTCCCTAAGCTACGAGCAGTACTTC.